Reported below is one T cell receptor (beta chain). This sample stems from a study of control samples from healthy donors and cancer patients. V was cut by 2 bases and J by 6 bases, with 10 bases left in between. Germline loops: CDR1 LNHDA, CDR2 SQIVND (reference sequence). The CDR3 is 14 amino acids. TCRdb's copy holds only in-frame clones and misses some; the assay was immunoSEQ multiplex PCR. This table holds about 82,000 clones, 85% to 95% found once. The V gene is TRBV19, the J gene TRBJ2-2; D is undetermined. The receptor comes from a woman younger than 30 in good health. Sequenced input: blood. The CDR3 is CASSIPGTAGELFF. The DNA of the CDR3 is TGTGCCAGTAGTATACCAGGAACAGCCGGGGAGCTGTTTTTT. The complete variable domain, with remaining parts taken from reference TRBV19 and TRBJ2-2, reads DGGITQSPKYLFRKEGQNVTLSCEQNLNHDAMYWYRQDPGQGLRLIYYSQIVNDFQKGDIAEGYSVSREKKESFPLTVTSAQKNPTAFYLCASSIPGTAGELFFGEGSRLTVL.